Below, 15 T cell receptor beta chains from the same sample are listed, as sequenced in a study of T cells in Graves' hyperthyroidism and ophthalmopathy. Amplified regions were TCR beta CDR3 sequences from RNA transcripts. The TCR CDR3 was amplified in a first-round RT-PCR using the HTBI primer set. A single record per CDR3 protein comes from TCRdb applying MiXCR to the multiplex PCR reads. The sample consists of fewer than 700,000 distinct CDR3 sequences, 15% to 20% of them appearing once. The source material was blood. The source of these receptors is a woman between 25 and 40 years old with Graves' hyperthyroidism.

This rearrangement joins TRBV28 to TRBJ1-2, with D maybe TRBD1 (6 bases). Germline V lookup: CDR1 MDHEN, CDR2 SYDVKM. The CDR3 length is 13 residues. V was trimmed by 6 bases and J by 3 bases, leaving 11 bases between them. The CDR3 reads CASRITGYYGYTF. The CDR3, as DNA: TGTGCCAGCAGGATCACAGGGTACTATGGCTACACCTTC.

J is TRBJ1-3 and V is TRBV12-3 or TRBV12-4; D gene unclear. V lost 6 bases and J 0 bases, leaving 9 bases between the germline ends. The CDR3 loop spans 14 amino acids. CDR3 protein: CASRSISSGNTIYF. The CDR3 DNA is TGTGCCAGCAGATCAATCAGCTCTGGAAACACCATATATTTT.

The V gene is TRBV7-8, the J gene TRBJ2-1; no clear D. This CDR3 is 14 amino acids long. Germline lookup yields CDR1 SGHVS and CDR2 FQNEAQ. The ends were cut back, 4 bases at V and 5 bases at J, with 12 bases in the middle. The CDR3 loop reads CASSSRRANNEQFF. CDR3 DNA sequence: TGTGCCAGCAGCTCAAGACGGGCAAACAATGAGCAGTTCTTC. Supplemented by reference TRBV7-8 and TRBJ2-1, the full variable domain reads GAGVSQSPRYKVAKRGQDVALRCDPISGHVSLFWYQQALGQGPEFLTYFQNEAQLDKSGLPSDRFFAERPEGSVSTLKIQRTQQEDSAVYLCASSSRRANNEQFFGPGTRLTVL.

This clonotype was counted many times. This chain links TRBV11-2 with TRBJ2-1; D might be TRBD1 or TRBD2, each matching 5 bases. Germline V CDR1 and CDR2: SGHAT, FQNNGV. V dropped 1 base and J dropped 7 bases, with 11 bases sitting between them. The CDR3 spans 14 residues. The CDR3: CASSLGGSRNEQFF. Written as DNA, the CDR3 is TGTGCCAGCAGCTTAGGGGGGAGCAGGAATGAGCAGTTCTTC.

This clonotype was found many times. The CDR3 loop reads CASSPGANTDTQYF. As DNA, the CDR3 is TGTGCCAGCAGCCCGGGGGCCAACACAGATACGCAGTATTTT. The chain is built from TRBV7-2 and TRBJ2-3; D tentatively reads TRBD1 or TRBD2 (6 bases each). The germline V gene encodes CDR1 SGHTA and CDR2 FQGNSA. Trimming removed 5 bases from V and 2 bases from J, with 11 bases in between. The CDR3 runs 14 residues.

The rearrangement links TRBV6-1 to TRBJ2-2, with D possibly matching TRBD2 (5 bases). The CDR3 is 14 residues long. Trimming stripped 7 bases from V and 5 bases from J, with 14 bases between. Germline CDR1 is MNHNS and CDR2 is SASEGT. In nucleotides, the CDR3 is TGTGCCAGCAATCGCCGGAGCGGTACCGGGGAGCTGTTTTTT. It is translated as CASNRRSGTGELFF.

This clonotype was seen ten or more times. The chain combines TRBV11-2 with TRBJ2-7; the D is unclear. Germline V gene data show CDR1 as SGHAT and CDR2 as FQNNGV. V was trimmed by 5 bases and J by 5 bases, leaving 10 bases between them. The CDR3 covers 12 residues. Here the CDR3 reads CASSLTPNEQYF. The DNA of the CDR3 is TGTGCCAGCAGCCTTACCCCTAACGAGCAGTACTTC.

In its sample, this clonotype was seen a few times. J is TRBJ2-2 and V is TRBV20-1; weak D call: TRBD1 (5 bases). The CDR3 is made up of 15 amino acids. Looked up from germline, CDR1 is DFQATT and CDR2 is SNEGSKA (reference sequence). V was cut by 2 bases and J by 1 base, with 11 bases left in between. The CDR3 reads CSARMVGENTGELFF. CDR3 nucleotide sequence: TGCAGTGCTAGAATGGTAGGGGAGAACACCGGGGAGCTGTTTTTT.

The V call is TRBV18, the J call TRBJ2-7; 9 nucleotides line up with TRBD1. Germline loops: CDR1 KGHSH, CDR2 LQKENI. The V segment lost 2 bases and the J segment 4 bases; nucleotides outside the gene matches: 6. CDR3 size: 15 residues. The CDR3 DNA follows: TGTGCCAGCTCACCAAGGCGGACAGGGGAATACGAGCAGTACTTC. Translation: CASSPRRTGEYEQYF.

This clonotype was seen at least ten times. This chain uses TRBV7-2 with TRBJ2-1; tentatively, D is TRBD1 or TRBD2 (5 bases each). This CDR3 has 16 residues. Germline CDR1 SGHTA, CDR2 FQGNSA. V gave up 4 bases and J gave up 6 bases, with 19 bases separating them. The CDR3 coding sequence is TGTGCCAGCAGCTCTAGCTGGGGGTCGTCGAGCAATGAGCAGTTCTTC. Protein: CASSSSWGSSSNEQFF.

On this clonotype itself: It differs at one base from a far larger clone, so likely a read error. This rearrangement joins TRBV7-9 to TRBJ2-7; 11 positions match TRBD1. CDR3 size: 14 residues. CDR1 SEHNR and CDR2 FQNEAQ come from the germline V gene (reference sequence). Here the CDR3 DNA reads TGTACCAGCAGCCAGGGACAGGGGGCCTACGAGCAGTACTTC. It codes for CTSSQGQGAYEQYF.

This clonotype was detected many times. V usage is TRBV5-1 and J usage is TRBJ2-7; no clear D. Trimming took off 3 bases at V and 2 bases at J, with 6 bases between the two ends. CDR1 and CDR2 from the germline V gene are SGHRS and YFSETQ. The CDR3 extends over 12 amino acids. The CDR3 sequence: CASSSIPYEQYF. CDR3 bases: TGCGCCAGCAGCTCAATCCCCTACGAGCAGTACTTC.

This clonotype was seen ten or more times. The chain carries TRBV3-1 and TRBJ1-2; possibly TRBD1 for D (5 bases). The CDR3 has 13 amino acids. CDR1 and CDR2 (germline): LGHDT, YNNKEL (reference sequence). The V end was cut by 1 base, the J end by 3 bases, with 6 bases between. The CDR3 is CASSQGQYYGYTF. CDR3 in DNA: TGTGCCAGCAGCCAAGGACAGTACTATGGCTACACCTTC. Based on the CDR3 plus reference TRBV3-1 and TRBJ1-2, the full variable domain is DTAVSQTPKYLVTQMGNDKSIKCEQNLGHDTMYWYKQDSKKFLKIMFSYNNKELIINETVPNRFSPKSPDKAHLNLHINSLELGDSAVYFCASSQGQYYGYTFGSGTRLTVV.

This clonotype was detected many times. The chain links TRBV12-3 or TRBV12-4 to TRBJ1-5; possible D gene TRBD1, 6 bases. Deletions cut 3 bases from V and 3 bases from J, with 15 bases between. The CDR3 covers 16 residues. The CDR3, as DNA: TGTGCCAGCAGTTTCGGGGGCAGGGCGGCCAATCAGCCCCAGCATTTT. Translated: CASSFGGRAANQPQHF.

This clonotype was recorded many times. The CDR3 nucleotides read TGCAGTGCTAGTCCCCCCCTAGGAGGGCAAGAGACCCAGTACTTC. This gives the protein CSASPPLGGQETQYF. The chain uses TRBV20-1 and TRBJ2-5; a weak D match, TRBD2 (6 bases). V lost 3 bases, J lost 2 bases, and 16 bases lay in between. Per the germline V gene, CDR1 is DFQATT and CDR2 is SNEGSKA (reference sequence). This CDR3 comprises 15 residues.